This T cell receptor beta chain was found in a study of CD8 T cells in ankylosing spondylitis. TCRdb re-called the 5' RACE reads with MiXCR, one entry per CDR3 protein. The sample consists of more than 35,000 distinct CDR3 sequences, about 6% of them appearing once. The table lists this clonotype with many counts. The specimen was blood, either unsorted or a sorted T cell fraction (not recorded which). The receptor's source is a male donor with ankylosing spondylitis or in good health (not recorded which).

DNA of the CDR3: TGTGCCAGCAGGCTAACCCACGGGGGCGAGCAGTACTTC. Translating it yields CASRLTHGGEQYF. The V gene is TRBV12-3 or TRBV12-4, the J gene TRBJ2-7; TRBD2 is a possible D gene (6 bases). The CDR3 loop spans 13 amino acids. The V and J ends lost 6 bases and 6 bases respectively, with 15 bases between them.